This T cell receptor beta chain was recovered during a study of spatial heterogeneity in lung cancer. On the study more broadly: TCR and UMI combinations that were unique each appeared, on average, more than ten times in raw reads.

Points from the study as a whole: Ubiquitous expanded tumor TCRs surfaced in blood more at resection than they did at follow-up.

There are many counts of this clonotype. Its antigen is unknown. Time point noted: sample taken at primary tumor resection. Material for sequencing was whole RNA from tumor, nontumor lung or frozen PBMC, left unsorted. The roughly 68 donors had untreated early-stage non-small cell lung cancer. Unique molecular identifiers tagged every individual TCR cDNA molecule. TCRdb re-called the 5' RACE reads with MiXCR, one entry per CDR3 protein. The sample has tens of thousands of distinct CDR3 sequences, 12% to 15% seen once. This CDR3 has 15 amino acids. The germline V and J ends were trimmed by 1 base and 3 bases, with 13 bases remaining between them. Per germline, CDR1 LGHDT and CDR2 YNNKEL (reference sequence).

The receptor's source is a male donor with early-stage non-small cell lung cancer. The sequences come from PBMCs, collected at surgery. The chain combines TRBV3-1 with TRBJ2-7, with D perhaps TRBD2 (6 bases). In DNA, the CDR3 is TGTGCCAGCAGCCAAGTGGGGACGGGGGTCTACGAGCAGTACTTC. It encodes CASSQVGTGVYEQYF.